The sequence of this TCR beta chain was determined in a study of blood T cell repertoires in COVID-19. Study-level information: The samples span acute and convalescent COVID-19 from the United States, Italy and Spain. T cells, B-cell-depleted T cells, or PBMCs supplied cDNA or gDNA.

Per the study methods: Nucleated cell counts were estimated from reference gene primer amplification. The data were produced by immunoSEQ multiplex PCR, yet TCRdb's version contains in-frame clones alone and is incomplete. The V and J calls and clone size come from that table; D and trimming were worked out from the DNA. The data hold 130,000 to 150,000 clones, with 88% observed a single time. The CDR3 loop spans 16 amino acids. Germline CDR1 SGDLS, CDR2 YYNGEE. Losses at the gene ends were 4 bases for V and 2 bases for J; bases not matched to a gene: 3. The sequencing sample was made of peripheral blood. The TCR was taken from a human donor in a cohort sampled during active COVID-19. The chain joins TRBV9 to TRBJ2-5; TRBD2 agrees at 15 bases. The CDR3 coding sequence is TGTGCCAGCAGCCTAGGACTAGCGGGGGGGCAAGAGACCCAGTACTTC. It yields the protein CASSLGLAGGQETQYF.